The sequence of this T cell receptor beta chain was determined in a study of T cell responses to AZD1222 COVID-19 vaccine. Findings of the study overall: No repertoire was sampled before or during the peak T cell response, only after it. Donors were mostly white British, more females; clonal diversity possibly underestimated.

The CDR3 loop spans 13 amino acids. Trimming stripped 5 bases from V and 4 bases from J, with 11 bases between. As regards this clone: Antigen: not known.

Analysis merged second doses at about 4 or about 12 weeks. Generated by immunoSEQ multiplex PCR, the TCRdb table keeps only in-frame clones and is missing some. Of 150,000 to 200,000 clones in the sample, approximately 93% were seen once. The TCR originated in an adult who received the AZD1222 COVID-19 vaccine. The sample consisted of peripheral blood, taken 28 days after the second AZD1222 dose. The rearrangement joins TRBV12-3 or TRBV12-4 to TRBJ1-1; D is uncertain. As DNA, the CDR3 is TGTGCCAGCAGTCCCCCGGGCGGCACTGAAGCTTTCTTT. It translates to CASSPPGGTEAFF.